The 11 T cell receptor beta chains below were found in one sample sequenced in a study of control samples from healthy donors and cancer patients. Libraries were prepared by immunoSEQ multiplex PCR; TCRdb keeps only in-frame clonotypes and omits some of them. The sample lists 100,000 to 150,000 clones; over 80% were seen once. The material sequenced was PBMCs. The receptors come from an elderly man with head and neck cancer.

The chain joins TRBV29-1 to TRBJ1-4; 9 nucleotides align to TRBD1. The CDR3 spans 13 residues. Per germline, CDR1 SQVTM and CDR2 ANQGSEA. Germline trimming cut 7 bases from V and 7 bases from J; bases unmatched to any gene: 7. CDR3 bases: TGCAGCGCTGCCGGGACAGGGAGTGAAAAACTGTTTTTT. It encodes CSAAGTGSEKLFF.

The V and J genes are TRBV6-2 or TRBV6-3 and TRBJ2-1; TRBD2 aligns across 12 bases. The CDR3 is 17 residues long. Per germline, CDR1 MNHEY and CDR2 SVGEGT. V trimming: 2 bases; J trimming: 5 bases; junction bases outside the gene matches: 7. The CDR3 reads CASSYRTSGERNNEQFF. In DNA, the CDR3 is TGTGCCAGCAGTTACCGGACTAGCGGGGAACGGAACAATGAGCAGTTCTTC.

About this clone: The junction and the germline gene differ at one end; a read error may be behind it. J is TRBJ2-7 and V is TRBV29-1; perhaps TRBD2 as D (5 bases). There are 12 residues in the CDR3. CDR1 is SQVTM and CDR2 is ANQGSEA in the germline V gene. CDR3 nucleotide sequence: TGCAGCGTAGAAGCGGAGACCTACGAGCAGTACTTC. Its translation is CSVEAETYEQYF.

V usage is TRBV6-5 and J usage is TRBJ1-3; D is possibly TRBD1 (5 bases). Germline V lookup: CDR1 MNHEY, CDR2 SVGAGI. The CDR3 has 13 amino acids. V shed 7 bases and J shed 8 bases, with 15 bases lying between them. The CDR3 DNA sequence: TGTGCCAGCATCCAGTCCGGGGCGGACACCATATATTTT. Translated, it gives CASIQSGADTIYF.

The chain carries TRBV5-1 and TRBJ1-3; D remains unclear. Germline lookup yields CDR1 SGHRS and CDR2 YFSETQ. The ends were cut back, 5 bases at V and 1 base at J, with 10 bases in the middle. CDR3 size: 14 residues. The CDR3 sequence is CASSYEASGNTIYF. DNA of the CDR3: TGCGCCAGCAGTTATGAGGCTTCTGGAAACACCATATATTTT.

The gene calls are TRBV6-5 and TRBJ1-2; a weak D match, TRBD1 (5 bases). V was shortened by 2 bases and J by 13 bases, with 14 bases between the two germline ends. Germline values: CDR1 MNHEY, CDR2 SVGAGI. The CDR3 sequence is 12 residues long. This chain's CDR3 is CASSYHGQARTF. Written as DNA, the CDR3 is TGTGCCAGCAGTTACCACGGACAAGCGCGCACCTTC.

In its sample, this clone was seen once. CDR3 bases: TGTGCCAGCTTCCCCGGGGCCGCGGGCCATGAAAAACTGTTTTTT. It yields the protein CASFPGAAGHEKLFF. V gene TRBV6-5 combines with J gene TRBJ1-4; D perhaps matches TRBD1 (5 bases). Germline V gives CDR1 MNHEY, CDR2 SVGAGI. Trimming removed 8 bases from V and 6 bases from J, with 19 bases in between. The CDR3 is 15 amino acids.

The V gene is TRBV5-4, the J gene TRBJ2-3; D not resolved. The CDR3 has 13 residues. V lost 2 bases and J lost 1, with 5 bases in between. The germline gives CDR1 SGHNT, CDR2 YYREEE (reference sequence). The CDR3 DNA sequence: TGTGCCAGCAGCTTTGGCGGCACAGATACGCAGTATTTT. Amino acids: CASSFGGTDTQYF.

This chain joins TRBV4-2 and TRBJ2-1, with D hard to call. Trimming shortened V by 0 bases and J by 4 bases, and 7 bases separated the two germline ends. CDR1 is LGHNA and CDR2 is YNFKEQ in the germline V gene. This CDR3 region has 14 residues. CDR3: CASSQDKAYNEQFF. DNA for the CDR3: TGTGCCAGCAGCCAAGATAAGGCTTACAATGAGCAGTTCTTC.

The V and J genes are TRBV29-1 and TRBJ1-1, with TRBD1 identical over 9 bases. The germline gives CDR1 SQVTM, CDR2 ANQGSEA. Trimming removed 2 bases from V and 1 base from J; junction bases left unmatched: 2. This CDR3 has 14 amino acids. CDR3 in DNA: TGCAGCGTTGAACCGGGACAGGGGAACACTGAAGCTTTCTTT. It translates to CSVEPGQGNTEAFF.

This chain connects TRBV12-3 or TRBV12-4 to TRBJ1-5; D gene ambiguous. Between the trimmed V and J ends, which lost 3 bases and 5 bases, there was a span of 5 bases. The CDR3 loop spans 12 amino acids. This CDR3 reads CASSFSYQPQHF. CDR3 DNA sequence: TGTGCCAGCAGTTTCTCTTATCAGCCCCAGCATTTT.